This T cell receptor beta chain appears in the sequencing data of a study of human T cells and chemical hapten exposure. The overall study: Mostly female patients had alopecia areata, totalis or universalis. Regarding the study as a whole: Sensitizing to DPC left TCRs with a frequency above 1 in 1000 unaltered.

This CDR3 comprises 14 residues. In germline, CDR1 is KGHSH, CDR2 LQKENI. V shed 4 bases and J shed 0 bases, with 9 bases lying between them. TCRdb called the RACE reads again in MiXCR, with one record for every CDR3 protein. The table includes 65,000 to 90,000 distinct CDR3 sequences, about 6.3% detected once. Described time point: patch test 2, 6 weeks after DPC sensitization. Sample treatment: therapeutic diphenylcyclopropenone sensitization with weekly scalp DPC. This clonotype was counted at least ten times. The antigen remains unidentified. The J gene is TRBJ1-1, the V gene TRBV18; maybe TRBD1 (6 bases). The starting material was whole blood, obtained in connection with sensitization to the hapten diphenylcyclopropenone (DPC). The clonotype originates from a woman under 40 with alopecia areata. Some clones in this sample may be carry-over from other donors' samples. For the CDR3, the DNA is TGTGCCAGCTCACGGGACACTATGAACACTGAAGCTTTCTTT. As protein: CASSRDTMNTEAFF.